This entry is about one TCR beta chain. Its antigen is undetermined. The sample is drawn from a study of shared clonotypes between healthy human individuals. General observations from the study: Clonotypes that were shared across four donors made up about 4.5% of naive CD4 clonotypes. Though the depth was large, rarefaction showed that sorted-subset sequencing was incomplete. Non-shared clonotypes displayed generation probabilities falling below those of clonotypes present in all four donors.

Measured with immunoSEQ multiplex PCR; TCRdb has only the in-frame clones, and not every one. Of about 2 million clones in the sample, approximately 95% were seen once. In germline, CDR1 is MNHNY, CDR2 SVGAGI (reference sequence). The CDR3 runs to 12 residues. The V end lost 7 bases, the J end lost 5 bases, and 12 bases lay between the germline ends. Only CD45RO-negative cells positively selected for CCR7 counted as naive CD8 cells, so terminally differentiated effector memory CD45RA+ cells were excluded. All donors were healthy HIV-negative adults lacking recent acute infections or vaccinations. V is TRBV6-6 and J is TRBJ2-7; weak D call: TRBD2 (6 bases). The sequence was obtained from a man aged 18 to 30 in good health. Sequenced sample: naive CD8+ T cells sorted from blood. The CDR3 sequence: CASNEGRHEQYF. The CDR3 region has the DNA TGTGCCAGCAACGAAGGGAGGCACGAGCAGTACTTC.